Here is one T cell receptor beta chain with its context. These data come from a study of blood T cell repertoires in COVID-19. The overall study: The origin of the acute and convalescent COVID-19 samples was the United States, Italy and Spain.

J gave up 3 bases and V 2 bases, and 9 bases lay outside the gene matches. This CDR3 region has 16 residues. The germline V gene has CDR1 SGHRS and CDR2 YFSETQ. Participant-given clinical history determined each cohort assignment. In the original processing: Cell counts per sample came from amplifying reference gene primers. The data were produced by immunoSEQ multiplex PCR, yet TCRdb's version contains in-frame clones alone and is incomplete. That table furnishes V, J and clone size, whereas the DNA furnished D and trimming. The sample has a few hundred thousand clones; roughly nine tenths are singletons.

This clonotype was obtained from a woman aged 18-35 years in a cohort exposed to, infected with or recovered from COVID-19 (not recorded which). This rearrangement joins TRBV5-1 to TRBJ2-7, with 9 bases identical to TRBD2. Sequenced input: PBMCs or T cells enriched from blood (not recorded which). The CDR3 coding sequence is TGCGCCAGCAGCTTTGACCTTAGCGGGAGAGTCTACGAGCAGTACTTC. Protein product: CASSFDLSGRVYEQYF.